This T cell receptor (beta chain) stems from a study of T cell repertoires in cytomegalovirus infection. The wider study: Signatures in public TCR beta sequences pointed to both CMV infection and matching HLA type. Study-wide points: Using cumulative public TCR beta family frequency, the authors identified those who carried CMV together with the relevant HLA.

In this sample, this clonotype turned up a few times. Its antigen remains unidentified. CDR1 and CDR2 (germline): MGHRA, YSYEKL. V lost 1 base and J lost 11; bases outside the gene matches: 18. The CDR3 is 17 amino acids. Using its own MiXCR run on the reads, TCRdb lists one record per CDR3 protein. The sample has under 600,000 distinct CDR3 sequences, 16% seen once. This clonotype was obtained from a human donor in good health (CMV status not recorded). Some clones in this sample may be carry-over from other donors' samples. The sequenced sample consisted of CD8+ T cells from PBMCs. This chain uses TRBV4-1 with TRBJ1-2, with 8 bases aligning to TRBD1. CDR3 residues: CASSQVLMGQEVSFYTF. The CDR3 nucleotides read TGCGCCAGCAGCCAAGTCCTAATGGGACAGGAGGTTTCCTTTTACACCTTC.